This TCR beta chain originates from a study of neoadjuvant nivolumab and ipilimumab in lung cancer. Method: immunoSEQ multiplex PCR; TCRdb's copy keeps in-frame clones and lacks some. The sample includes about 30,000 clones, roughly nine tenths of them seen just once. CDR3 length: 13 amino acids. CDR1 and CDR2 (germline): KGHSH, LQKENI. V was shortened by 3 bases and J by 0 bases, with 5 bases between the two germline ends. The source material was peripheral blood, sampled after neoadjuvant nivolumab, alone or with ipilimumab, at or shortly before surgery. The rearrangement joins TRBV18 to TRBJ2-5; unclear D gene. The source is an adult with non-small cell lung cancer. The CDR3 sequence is CASSPDYQETQYF. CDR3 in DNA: TGTGCCAGCTCACCCGACTACCAAGAGACCCAGTACTTC.